This entry concerns a single T cell receptor (beta chain). The data originate from a study of blood T cell repertoires in COVID-19. Across the whole study: Italy, Spain and the United States were the sources of the convalescent and acute COVID-19 samples. PBMCs, B-cell-depleted T cells, or T cells provided the cDNA or gDNA that made up the material.

Across about two dozen US areas, participants ranged in age from about 18 to 90 years. Per the authors' pipeline: Reference gene primers were amplified, and this amplification served to estimate nucleated cell counts. The method was immunoSEQ multiplex PCR; TCRdb's version includes in-frame clones alone and lacks a portion of them. The D gene and trimming were derived from the DNA, and the V and J assignments and clone size from that table. Here the sample spans hundreds of thousands of clones, 85% to 90% being singletons. The source of this sequence is a man aged 40-49 years who had recovered from COVID-19. Sequenced input: PBMCs or T cells enriched from blood (not recorded which).

CDR3 DNA: TGTGCCAGCAGTCCGGCGGGGGCCACAGATACGCAGTATTTT. Its protein product is CASSPAGATDTQYF. The chain combines TRBV28 with TRBJ2-3; tentatively, D is TRBD2 (7 bases). V lost 5 bases and J 2 bases, leaving 11 bases between the germline ends. Germline CDR1 is MDHEN and CDR2 is SYDVKM. CDR3 length: 14 residues.